A selection of T cell receptor beta chains follows, all from one sample in a study of cytomegalovirus exposure and HLA in healthy donors. The method was immunoSEQ multiplex PCR; TCRdb's version includes in-frame clones alone and lacks a portion of them. The data show a few hundred thousand clones, with 75% to 90% seen just once and about 0.28% held by the top ten. The sample comprised PBMCs. The receptors were gathered from a girl aged 2-10 years in good health and CMV-seronegative. The CDR3 runs from the conserved cysteine through the conserved F or W. D genes are given only for firm matches. The size field is filled for only some rows; it gives once, few, many or a size class.

-,TRBJ1-4,once,TRBV5-1,TGCGCCAGCAGCAACCAGGGAACGGATGAAAAACTGTTTTTT,CASSNQGTDEKLFF
TRBD2,TRBJ2-1,-,TRBV30,TGTGCCACGGGTCGATGGGAGCGGGAGTCTGGAGAGCAGTTCTTC,CATGRWERESGEQFF
-,TRBJ2-7,once,TRBV6-4,TGTGCCAGCAGTGCCGACGGGATCCACGAGCAGTACTTC,CASSADGIHEQYF
-,TRBJ2-7,-,TRBV25-1,TGTGCCAGCAGTACAAGAAGGGGTGTACACGAGCAGTACTTC,CASSTRRGVHEQYF
-,TRBJ1-4,-,TRBV28,TGTGCCAGCAGTTTACGATACTCAGAAAAACTGTTTTTT,CASSLRYSEKLFF
-,TRBJ2-7,-,TRBV5-5,TGTGCCAGCAGCAATACGGGGTACTTATCCTACGAGCAGTACTTC,CASSNTGYLSYEQYF
-,TRBJ2-2,-,TRBV19,TGTGCCAGTAGTATACACGGGACTTTGACCGGGGAGCTGTTTTTT,CASSIHGTLTGELFF
TRBD2,TRBJ2-1,few,TRBV18,TGTGCCAGCTCGACGCCCGAGTCTAGCGGCTATTACAATGAGCAGTTCTTC,CASSTPESSGYYNEQFF
-,TRBJ2-1,-,TRBV5-1,TGCGCCAGCAACGACAGGATGCGGTCCGATGAGCAGTTCTTC,CASNDRMRSDEQFF
-,TRBJ1-3,few,TRBV6-5,TGTGCCAGCAATGGAGGCGGAAACACCATATATTTT,CASNGGGNTIYF
TRBD1,TRBJ1-2,-,TRBV5-4,TGTGCCAGCAGACATCGGACAGGGGCGACTTATGGCTACACCTTC,CASRHRTGATYGYTF